The 32 T cell receptor beta chains reported below all come from one sample, sequenced in a study of shared clonotypes between healthy human individuals. Profiled with immunoSEQ multiplex PCR; TCRdb holds only in-frame clones, not every one. Among around 750,000 clones listed, under 80% were seen once. Source material: memory CD4+ T cells sorted from blood. Subset noted: CD45RA-negative fraction. The receptors derive from a woman in her twenties or thirties in good health.

This rearrangement joins TRBV27 to TRBJ2-7, with a tentative D call TRBD1 (6 bases). The germline V and J ends were trimmed by 6 bases and 3 bases, with 12 bases remaining between them. Germline V gene sequence: CDR1 MNHEY, CDR2 SMNVEV (reference sequence). CDR3 size: 13 residues. The CDR3 region has the DNA TGTGCCAGCAGGTCCTCACAGGGCTACGAGCAGTACTTC. The encoded protein is CASRSSQGYEQYF.

CDR3 sequence: CASTRTSNTGELFF. The CDR3, as DNA: TGTGCCAGCACTCGGACTAGCAACACCGGGGAGCTGTTTTTT. The chain couples TRBV5-4 to TRBJ2-2, with 8 bases matching TRBD2. CDR3 length equals 14 residues. V was pared by 6 bases and J by 2 bases, with 3 bases of the junction left unmatched. Germline V gene data show CDR1 as SGHNT and CDR2 as YYREEE (reference sequence).

As concerns this clone: The sample contains more than one DNA sequence encoding this CDR3. CDR3 residues: CASSPQTNTEAFF. CDR3 bases: TGTGCCAGCTCACCCCAAACGAACACTGAAGCTTTCTTT. V usage is TRBV18 and J usage is TRBJ1-1; D not resolved. Trimming left V 3 bases short and J 1 base short, with 6 bases between. CDR3 length equals 13 residues. Per germline, CDR1 KGHSH and CDR2 LQKENI.

The chain employs TRBV10-3 and TRBJ1-2, with 10 bases lining up with TRBD1. This CDR3 has 14 amino acids. Germline V gene sequence: CDR1 ENHRY, CDR2 SYGVKD. V trimming: 5 bases; J trimming: 6 bases; junction bases outside the gene matches: 6. CDR3 DNA sequence: TGTGCCATCAGTTTTGGACAGGGGGAAGATGGCTACACCTTC. It codes for CAISFGQGEDGYTF.

The rearrangement joins TRBV15 to TRBJ2-1, with 9 bases matching TRBD2. The germline V gene encodes CDR1 LNHNV and CDR2 YYDKDF (reference sequence). The CDR3 is made up of 14 amino acids. With V trimmed by 2 bases and J by 10 bases, 6 bases remained unmatched. CDR3 residues: CATSRLAGAWEQFF. The DNA for the CDR3 is TGTGCCACCAGCAGATTAGCGGGAGCTTGGGAGCAGTTCTTC.

The genes are TRBV21-1 and TRBJ1-2; the tabulated D call, TRBD1, remains unverified against the DNA. TRBV21-1 corresponds to a pseudogene. CDR3 size: 15 residues. The CDR3 sequence: CASTPAEQGPICYTF. CDR3 DNA sequence: TGTGCCAGCACCCCAGCCGAGCAGGGCCCTATTTGCTACACCTTC.

This chain joins TRBV6-7 and TRBJ2-2, with 7 bases lining up with TRBD1. TRBV6-7 is sorted into the ORF group, with uncertain function. The CDR3 runs to 15 residues. Unmatched junction bases numbered 5, after V lost 6 bases and J lost 1 base. In nucleotides, the CDR3 is TGTGCCAGCAGAGGGGACAGTTTGAACACCGGGGAGCTGTTTTTT. It yields the protein CASRGDSLNTGELFF.

About this clone: The sample carries other DNA sequences with the same CDR3. The CDR3 spells CASSWDLNTEAFF. The CDR3 DNA follows: TGCGCCAGCAGCTGGGACCTAAACACTGAAGCTTTCTTT. This chain links TRBV5-1 with TRBJ1-1; TRBD1 is a possible D gene (5 bases). Per germline, CDR1 SGHRS and CDR2 YFSETQ. Trimming removed 3 bases from V and 2 bases from J, with 8 bases in between. The CDR3 runs to 13 residues.

V usage is TRBV7-8 and J usage is TRBJ1-1, with 7 bases that match TRBD1. With V trimmed by 5 bases and J by 1 base, 7 bases remained unmatched. This CDR3 has 15 residues. The germline V gene has CDR1 SGHVS and CDR2 FQNEAQ. The CDR3 DNA sequence: TGTGCCAGCAGCCCGAGACAGGGAGAGAACACTGAAGCTTTCTTT. It is translated as CASSPRQGENTEAFF.

The chain is built from TRBV7-2 and TRBJ2-7; 9 bases align to TRBD1. The CDR3 has 14 amino acids. J gave up 4 bases and V 5 bases, and 6 bases lay outside the gene matches. Germline V CDR1 and CDR2: SGHTA, FQGNSA. For the CDR3, the DNA is TGTGCCAGCAGCGAGGGGACAGGGACGTACGAGCAGTACTTC. Translating gives CASSEGTGTYEQYF.

V and J are TRBV15 and TRBJ1-1; D gene ambiguous. Per the germline V gene, CDR1 is LNHNV and CDR2 is YYDKDF (reference sequence). The CDR3 has 17 residues. Trimming stripped 0 bases from V and 1 base from J, with 15 bases between. The CDR3 reads CATSRDRALGKNTEAFF. The CDR3 region has the DNA TGTGCCACCAGCAGAGATAGGGCTCTTGGGAAGAACACTGAAGCTTTCTTT. The full variable domain, rest sourced from reference TRBV15 and TRBJ1-1, is DAMVIQNPRYQVTQFGKPVTLSCSQTLNHNVMYWYQQKSSQAPKLLFHYYDKDFNNEADTPDNFQSRRPNTSFCFLDIRSPGLGDTAMYLCATSRDRALGKNTEAFFGQGTRLTVV.

The chain uses TRBV21-1 and TRBJ2-7. TRBV21-1 has pseudogene status. There are 18 residues in the CDR3. The CDR3 region is CASSKALNPHVGRYEQYF. The CDR3 nucleotides are TGTGCCAGCAGCAAAGCACTTAACCCCCACGTGGGTAGATACGAGCAGTACTTC.

CDR3 nucleotide sequence: TGCGCCAGCAGCTTGGAGGGAAGGGGGACTGAAGCTTTCTTT. Protein sequence: CASSLEGRGTEAFF. This chain links TRBV5-1 with TRBJ1-1; tentatively, D is TRBD1 (6 bases). V gave up 0 bases and J gave up 5 bases, with 11 bases separating them. There are 14 residues in the CDR3. From germline, CDR1 is SGHRS and CDR2 YFSETQ.

Comments on this clone: One base separates it from a far larger clone, so it is likely a read error. Written as DNA, the CDR3 is TGCGCCAGCAGCCCGGCTCGACAGGATTCCAGCTATGGCTACACCTTC. It codes for CASSPARQDSSYGYTF. The genes are TRBV5-1 and TRBJ1-2; tentatively, D is TRBD1 (6 bases). V lost 4 bases to trimming and J lost 4 bases, with 20 bases between them. Germline V CDR1 and CDR2: SGHRS, YFSETQ. The CDR3 is 16 amino acids.

The table lists this clone with many counts. The chain combines TRBV2 with TRBJ1-1; D may be TRBD1 (5 bases). Trimming left V 6 bases short and J 8 bases short, with 16 bases between. The length of the CDR3 is 13 residues. CDR1 is SNHLY, CDR2 FYNNEI, per germline. CDR3 sequence: CASRIGREVEAFF. In DNA, the CDR3 is TGTGCCAGCAGGATAGGCAGGGAAGTCGAAGCTTTCTTT.

The chain recombines TRBV30 with TRBJ1-4; no definite D call. The CDR3 covers 13 residues. Deletions cut 4 bases from V and 7 bases from J, with 13 bases between. Germline V gene data show CDR1 as GTSNPN and CDR2 as SVGIG (reference sequence). The CDR3 region is CAWNQGLGEKLFF. The CDR3 region has the DNA TGTGCCTGGAATCAAGGGCTTGGTGAAAAACTGTTTTTT.

The genes are TRBV7-9 and TRBJ2-6; no reliable D call. V was clipped by 5 bases and J by 0 bases, with 8 bases between them. There are 15 residues in the CDR3. Per germline, CDR1 SEHNR and CDR2 FQNEAQ (reference sequence). The CDR3 loop reads CASSIPSSGANVLTF. Written as DNA, the CDR3 is TGTGCCAGCAGCATACCCTCCTCTGGGGCCAACGTCCTGACTTTC.

The J gene is TRBJ1-4, the V gene TRBV28; the match to TRBD1 covers 9 bases. Germline V CDR1 and CDR2: MDHEN, SYDVKM. The CDR3 has 16 residues. V shed 7 bases, J shed 8 bases, and the junction held 14 bases outside the gene matches. The CDR3 nucleotides read TGTGCCAGCAACAGACCTCCGGGACAGGGCTTGGAAAAACTGTTTTTT. Translating gives CASNRPPGQGLEKLFF.

This chain joins TRBV9 and TRBJ2-2; a possible D gene is TRBD1 (7 bases). The ends were cut back, 6 bases at V and 5 bases at J, with 17 bases in the middle. The CDR3 covers 15 residues. Germline CDR1 and CDR2: SGDLS and YYNGEE. The CDR3 DNA follows: TGTGCCAGCACCCCCGGAGGGGGCCGTACCGGGGAGCTGTTTTTT. It specifies CASTPGGGRTGELFF.

The chain is built from TRBV2 and TRBJ2-2; D is unclear. V was cut by 3 bases and J by 5 bases, with 4 bases left in between. CDR3 length: 12 amino acids. Germline V CDR1 and CDR2: SNHLY, FYNNEI. The CDR3 sequence is CASSEQTGELFF. The CDR3 bases are TGTGCCAGCAGTGAGCAAACCGGGGAGCTGTTTTTT.

The CDR3 loop is CASSLVASADYEQYF. The CDR3 coding sequence is TGTGCCAGCAGTTTGGTCGCTAGCGCCGACTACGAGCAGTACTTC. The chain combines TRBV27 with TRBJ2-7; TRBD2 is a possible D gene (6 bases). The V gene lost 3 bases and the J gene lost 3 bases, with 15 bases spanning the gap. The CDR3 length is 15 residues. The germline gives CDR1 MNHEY, CDR2 SMNVEV (reference sequence).

This clone was recorded once. The chain carries TRBV6-1 and TRBJ2-7; D is possibly TRBD1 (6 bases). From germline, CDR1 is MNHNS and CDR2 SASEGT. V gave up 7 bases and J gave up 5 bases, with 18 bases separating them. This CDR3 has 14 residues. CDR3 DNA: TGTGCCAGCACAACAACAGGGTTTGCCCACGAGCAGTACTTC. Its translation: CASTTTGFAHEQYF.

J is TRBJ2-7 and V is TRBV5-6; 8 nucleotides align to TRBD1. V was pared by 0 bases and J by 2 bases, with 4 bases of the junction left unmatched. Germline assignment: CDR1 SGHDT and CDR2 YYEEEE. CDR3 length equals 15 residues. The CDR3 region is CASSLGGTGAYEQYF. CDR3 sequence (DNA): TGTGCCAGCAGCTTGGGCGGGACAGGAGCCTACGAGCAGTACTTC.

This clone was picked up a small number of times. The rearrangement joins TRBV19 to TRBJ1-1, with unresolved D. Germline CDR1 reads LNHDA; CDR2 reads SQIVND (reference sequence). The V end was cut by 0 bases, the J end by 6 bases, with 11 bases between. The CDR3 runs to 14 residues. The CDR3: CASSIDLRRPEAFF. CDR3 DNA sequence: TGTGCCAGTAGTATAGATCTTCGAAGGCCTGAAGCTTTCTTT.

This clone was detected once. V usage is TRBV5-1 and J usage is TRBJ2-2; D unresolved. Germline CDR1 SGHRS, CDR2 YFSETQ. Trimming stripped 0 bases from V and 8 bases from J, with 14 bases between. The CDR3 spans 15 residues. In nucleotides, the CDR3 is TGCGCCAGCAGCTTGGCTGCCGCGAAGAGAGGGGAGCTGTTTTTT. This encodes CASSLAAAKRGELFF. Full variable domain (remainder filled in from reference TRBV5-1 and TRBJ2-2): KAGVTQTPRYLIKTRGQQVTLSCSPISGHRSVSWYQQTPGQGLQFLFEYFSETQRNKGNFPGRFSGRQFSNSRSEMNVSTLELGDSALYLCASSLAAAKRGELFFGEGSRLTVL.

CDR3 DNA sequence: TGTGCCAGCAGCTCGGGACTAGCGGGAGCCTACGAGCAGTACTTC. Amino acid sequence: CASSSGLAGAYEQYF. This chain joins TRBV11-2 and TRBJ2-7; TRBD2 agrees at 14 bases. The CDR3 is 15 residues long. Germline V gives CDR1 SGHAT, CDR2 FQNNGV. V trimming: 4 bases; J trimming: 2 bases; junction bases outside the gene matches: 1. Filled out from reference TRBV11-2 and TRBJ2-7, the complete variable domain reads EAGVAQSPRYKIIEKRQSVAFWCNPISGHATLYWYQQILGQGPKLLIQFQNNGVVDDSQLPKDRFSAERLKGVDSTLKIQPAKLEDSAVYLCASSSGLAGAYEQYFGPGTRLTVT.

The rearrangement joins TRBV19 to TRBJ2-7, with TRBD2 identical over 9 bases. In germline, CDR1 is LNHDA, CDR2 SQIVND (reference sequence). J was trimmed by 6 bases and V by 3 bases; bases with no gene match: 12. CDR3 length: 16 amino acids. As DNA, the CDR3 is TGTGCCAGTAGTATCCAAACCGGCGGGAGGGCCATCGAGCAGTACTTC. It is translated as CASSIQTGGRAIEQYF.

The sample holds a few counts of this clone. The gene calls are TRBV30 and TRBJ2-5, with unresolved D. The J call may not be correct, given that the DNA end is closer to TRBJ2-7. Per the germline V gene, CDR1 is GTSNPN and CDR2 is SVGIG (reference sequence). This CDR3 has 13 amino acids. The CDR3 DNA is TGTGCCTGGAGTTTAGACAACTCCTACGAGCAGTACTTC. Translation gives CAWSLDNSYEQYF.

Note on this clone: A much larger clone differs by one base, so this may be a read error. The chain couples TRBV28 to TRBJ1-5; D is perhaps TRBD1 (5 bases). This CDR3 spans 15 amino acids. CDR1 and CDR2 from the germline V gene are MDHEN and SYDVKM. DNA of the CDR3: TGTGCCAGCAGTTCTATCAGGCAGGGCTATCAGTCCCAGCATTTT. Protein sequence: CASSSIRQGYQSQHF. Using reference TRBV28 and TRBJ1-5 for the parts outside the CDR3, the full variable domain is DVKVTQSSRYLVKRTGEKVFLECVQDMDHENMFWYRQDPGLGLRLIYFSYDVKMKEKGDIPEGYSVSREKKERFSLILESASTNQTSMYLCASSSIRQGYQSQHFGDGTRLSIL.

This clone was recorded only once. The chain joins TRBV7-9 to TRBJ2-7; D ambiguous. V lost 5 bases and J lost 4, with 6 bases in between. The CDR3 has 11 amino acids. Per germline, CDR1 SEHNR and CDR2 FQNEAQ (reference sequence). The CDR3 spells CASSPKYEQYF. The CDR3 DNA is TGTGCCAGCAGCCCCAAGTACGAGCAGTACTTC.

The chain carries TRBV5-1 and TRBJ2-7; the match to TRBD1 covers 7 bases. The CDR3 covers 16 residues. J was trimmed by 0 bases and V by 4 bases; bases with no gene match: 10. Germline loops: CDR1 SGHRS, CDR2 YFSETQ. CDR3 sequence reads: CASSHKTGTISYEQYF. The DNA of the CDR3 is TGCGCCAGCAGCCACAAGACAGGGACCATCTCCTACGAGCAGTACTTC.

The chain joins TRBV4-1 to TRBJ2-1; 13 nucleotides agree with TRBD2. V lost 4 bases, J lost 10 bases, and 10 bases stayed unmatched. Germline V gene lookup returns CDR1 MGHRA and CDR2 YSYEKL. The CDR3 contains 16 residues. CDR3 residues: CASSPPLAGGENEQFF. The CDR3 region has the DNA TGCGCCAGCAGCCCACCACTAGCGGGAGGGGAGAACGAGCAGTTCTTC.